This T cell receptor (beta chain) is from a study of blood T cells in healthy people across ages. Findings and limits, study-wide: Possibly, changes in expanded clonotypes were confounded because donor CMV status was unknown.

V shed 6 bases and J 3 bases; nucleotides not matched to a gene: 4. This CDR3 is 13 amino acids long. Germline values: CDR1 SNHLY, CDR2 FYNNEI. Together with a sample-barcoded 5' primer, a J-beta primer mix was included in a second PCR lasting about 6 to 11 cycles. MiXCR was run by TCRdb on the 5' RACE reads, yielding one entry per CDR3 protein. The table has approximately 1,000,000 distinct CDR3 sequences, 35% to 50% seen once. Extractions gave at least 5.5 micrograms of total RNA per sample. Concerning this clonotype: What it recognizes is unknown.

The chain combines TRBV2 with TRBJ2-5; 7 bases line up with TRBD1. Sequenced: blood. The clonotype was recovered from a woman aged 60 to 75 in good health. CDR3 region: CASRDDREETQYF. The CDR3 DNA reads as TGTGCCAGCAGGGACGACAGGGAAGAGACCCAGTACTTC. Full variable domain (outside the CDR3, taken from reference TRBV2 and TRBJ2-5): EPEVTQTPSHQVTQMGQEVILRCVPISNHLYFYWYRQILGQKVEFLVSFYNNEISEKSEIFDDQFSVERPDGSNFTLKIRSTKLEDSAMYFCASRDDREETQYFGPGTRLLVL.